The entry below gives a single T cell receptor beta chain sequence along with its context. Its antigen is unidentified. One end of the junction does not line up with germline, which may come from a read error. This record comes from a study of cytomegalovirus exposure and HLA in healthy donors. Primers for the PCR totalled 60 Vbeta and 13 Jbeta. The method was immunoSEQ multiplex PCR; TCRdb's version includes in-frame clones alone and lacks a portion of them. This sample has 95,000 or so clones, with about 73% found just once. Findings and limits, study-wide: The study found most TCR sequences rare, yet found some public TCRs in many donors.

The CDR3 is 13 amino acids. CDR1 and CDR2 from the germline V gene are SNHLY and FYNNEI. The V gene is TRBV2, the J gene TRBJ2-7; 7 bases align to TRBD1. The sequenced sample consisted of PBMCs. The TCR was taken from a woman between 50 and 59 years old in good health and CMV-seropositive. DNA of the CDR3: TGTGCCAGCAGTGACCCAGACAGGGAGCCACAAACATTC. It codes for CASSDPDREPQTF.